The 32 T cell receptor beta chains reported below all come from one sample, sequenced in a study of cytomegalovirus exposure and HLA in healthy donors. Researchers ran the PCR with 60 Vbeta and 13 Jbeta primers. The data were produced by immunoSEQ multiplex PCR, yet TCRdb's version contains in-frame clones alone and is incomplete. The table has 180,000 or so clones, about 85% seen once. The sample consisted of PBMCs. These TCRs come from a girl aged 10 to 17 in good health and CMV-seropositive.

The chain joins TRBV7-2 to TRBJ2-7; no clear D. Germline V CDR1 and CDR2: SGHTA, FQGNSA. There are 13 residues in the CDR3. V was cut by 1 base and J by 5 bases, with 9 bases left in between. DNA of the CDR3: TGTGCCAGCAGCTTAGAGTCGAGGAACGAGCAGTACTTC. Protein: CASSLESRNEQYF.

The V call is TRBV2, the J call TRBJ2-2, with TRBD1 as a possible D gene (5 bases). Germline CDR1 SNHLY, CDR2 FYNNEI. The CDR3 is made up of 14 amino acids. V lost 10 bases to trimming and J lost 6 bases, with 18 bases between them. Written as DNA, the CDR3 is TGTGCCACTGGGCGGCAGGGTGTTGCCGGGGAGCTGTTTTTT. This translates into CATGRQGVAGELFF.

This chain connects TRBV18 to TRBJ2-5; a possible D gene is TRBD2 (5 bases). CDR3 length equals 12 residues. The germline V gene encodes CDR1 KGHSH and CDR2 LQKENI. V lost 3 bases and J 5 bases, leaving 7 bases between the germline ends. CDR3 region: CASSPPGETQYF. For the CDR3, the DNA is TGTGCCAGCTCACCTCCGGGGGAGACCCAGTACTTC.

The rearrangement links TRBV30 to TRBJ2-1; TRBD2 matches 12 bases. The CDR3 is 19 amino acids. CDR1 GTSNPN and CDR2 SVGIG come from the germline V gene (reference sequence). The junction had 11 bases not matched to a gene; V was cut back by 2 bases and J by 0 bases. CDR3 sequence: CAWSPPSGRVLSSYNEQFF. The CDR3 DNA is TGTGCCTGGAGTCCTCCTAGCGGGAGGGTCCTGAGCTCCTACAATGAGCAGTTCTTC.

The rearrangement uses TRBV27 and TRBJ1-2; 7 bases are a match to TRBD1. CDR1 MNHEY and CDR2 SMNVEV come from the germline V gene (reference sequence). Unmatched junction bases numbered 8, after V lost 0 bases and J lost 4 bases. The CDR3 is made up of 16 amino acids. Here the CDR3 reads CASSLSRETGSYGYTF. For the CDR3, the DNA is TGTGCCAGCAGTTTATCGAGGGAGACAGGGAGCTATGGCTACACCTTC.

The chain couples TRBV2 to TRBJ1-4; D is possibly TRBD1 (6 bases). The ends were cut back, 8 bases at V and 4 bases at J, with 11 bases in the middle. CDR3 size: 13 residues. CDR1 and CDR2 (germline): SNHLY, FYNNEI. The CDR3 DNA sequence: TGTGCCAGCGGGCAGGGGTTTAATGAAAAACTGTTTTTT. It encodes CASGQGFNEKLFF. Complete variable domain (other parts from reference TRBV2 and TRBJ1-4): EPEVTQTPSHQVTQMGQEVILRCVPISNHLYFYWYRQILGQKVEFLVSFYNNEISEKSEIFDDQFSVERPDGSNFTLKIRSTKLEDSAMYFCASGQGFNEKLFFGSGTQLSVL.

The rearrangement uses TRBV4-3 and TRBJ2-1; maybe TRBD1 (6 bases). Deletions cut 0 bases from V and 3 bases from J, with 15 bases between. The CDR3 is 17 residues long. The germline V gene has CDR1 LGHNA and CDR2 YSLEER. The CDR3 sequence: CASSQDLSGVLYNEQFF. The CDR3 nucleotides are TGCGCCAGCAGCCAAGATCTGTCAGGGGTGCTCTACAATGAGCAGTTCTTC.

The chain links TRBV15 to TRBJ1-1, with TRBD1 identical over 9 bases. The CDR3 is made up of 16 amino acids. The ends lost 1 base at V and 1 base at J; junction bases unmatched: 4. Germline loops: CDR1 LNHNV, CDR2 YYDKDF (reference sequence). This CDR3 reads CATSRGGTGWNTEAFF. The CDR3 nucleotides are TGTGCCACCAGCAGAGGCGGGACAGGGTGGAACACTGAAGCTTTCTTT.

J is TRBJ1-2 and V is TRBV10-2; D may be TRBD1 (5 bases). Germline loops: CDR1 WSHSY, CDR2 SAAADI. This CDR3 has 13 residues. The germline V and J ends were trimmed by 2 bases and 8 bases, with 12 bases remaining between them. The chain's CDR3 is CASSERGGQGYTF. In nucleotides, the CDR3 is TGCGCCAGCAGTGAGAGGGGAGGGCAAGGCTACACCTTC.

This chain uses TRBV7-6 with TRBJ1-2; possible D gene TRBD1, 6 bases. Germline values: CDR1 SGHVS, CDR2 FNYEAQ. This CDR3 has 14 residues. The V end lost 5 bases, the J end lost 4 bases, and 14 bases lay between the germline ends. The CDR3 coding sequence is TGTGCCAGCAGCCCGGCGGGGGGCGGCTATGGCTACACCTTC. Translating it yields CASSPAGGGYGYTF. Full variable domain (remainder filled in from reference TRBV7-6 and TRBJ1-2): GAGVSQSPRYKVTKRGQDVALRCDPISGHVSLYWYRQALGQGPEFLTYFNYEAQQDKSGLPNDRFSAERPEGSISTLTIQRTEQRDSAMYRCASSPAGGGYGYTFGSGTRLTVV.

The chain has TRBV7-3 and TRBJ2-2; TRBD1 agrees at 9 bases. V lost 5 bases, J lost 7 bases, and 5 bases stayed unmatched. Germline CDR1 reads SGHTA; CDR2 reads FQGTGA. CDR3 length: 14 amino acids. The CDR3 bases are TGTGCCAGCAGCGAAGGACAGGGGATCGGGGAGCTGTTTTTT. The encoded protein is CASSEGQGIGELFF. Complete variable domain (other parts from reference TRBV7-3 and TRBJ2-2): GAGVSQTPSNKVTEKGKYVELRCDPISGHTALYWYRQSLGQGPEFLIYFQGTGAADDSGLPNDRFFAVRPEGSVSTLKIQRTERGDSAVYLCASSEGQGIGELFFGEGSRLTVL.

V gene TRBV5-1 combines with J gene TRBJ2-7, with D possibly TRBD2 on 6 matching bases. CDR1 and CDR2 from the germline V gene are SGHRS and YFSETQ. CDR3 length: 12 residues. V dropped 4 bases and J dropped 7 bases, with 12 bases sitting between them. The CDR3 nucleotides read TGCGCCAGCAGCCTCGCTGGGGGGGAGCAGTACTTC. It translates to CASSLAGGEQYF.

DNA of the CDR3: TGTGCCAGCAGCTTGGTCGGGGACTCGTCCTACGAGCAGTACTTC. Its translation is CASSLVGDSSYEQYF. The chain uses TRBV7-6 and TRBJ2-7; TRBD2 might be the D (6 bases). Trimming cost V 3 bases and J 1 base, with 13 bases left between them. Germline V lookup: CDR1 SGHVS, CDR2 FNYEAQ. CDR3 length: 15 residues.

The chain is built from TRBV6-1 and TRBJ2-7; 8 bases fit TRBD1. The junction had 6 bases not matched to a gene; V was cut back by 7 bases and J by 4 bases. The CDR3 has 13 amino acids. CDR1 is MNHNS, CDR2 SASEGT, per germline. The DNA for the CDR3 is TGTGCCAGCAACCACAGGGGGTATTACGAGCAGTACTTC. It codes for CASNHRGYYEQYF.

The rearrangement uses TRBV4-3 and TRBJ2-1; 10 bases line up with TRBD2. The germline gives CDR1 LGHNA, CDR2 YSLEER. The CDR3 length is 14 residues. Trimming removed 1 base from V and 10 bases from J; junction bases left unmatched: 4. This CDR3 reads CASSQGSGREEQFF. The CDR3 DNA sequence: TGCGCCAGCAGCCAAGGAAGCGGGAGGGAGGAGCAGTTCTTC.

This chain connects TRBV5-1 to TRBJ2-2; 13 nucleotides align to TRBD2. Germline loops: CDR1 SGHRS, CDR2 YFSETQ. This CDR3 comprises 20 residues. The junction had 12 bases not matched to a gene; V was cut back by 0 bases and J by 4 bases. CDR3 nucleotide sequence: TGCGCCAGCAGCTTGGAGCCACTAGCGGGAGGGCCCCGTGGCACCGGGGAGCTGTTTTTT. It is translated as CASSLEPLAGGPRGTGELFF.

The CDR3 nucleotides are TGTGCCAGCAGGAAAGGGGGGGAAGGTGAAAAACTGTTTTTT. It translates to CASRKGGEGEKLFF. The chain uses TRBV27 and TRBJ1-4; weak D call: TRBD1 (6 bases). The CDR3 sequence is 14 residues long. Trimming took 6 bases from V and 7 from J, leaving 15 bases between them. The germline gives CDR1 MNHEY, CDR2 SMNVEV (reference sequence).

The rearrangement uses TRBV29-1 and TRBJ2-1; 10 positions match TRBD2. The CDR3 loop spans 15 amino acids. V dropped 6 bases and J dropped 12; count of bases not matched to a gene: 17. Germline V gives CDR1 SQVTM, CDR2 ANQGSEA. The CDR3, as DNA: TGCAGCGTGAGCGGTACCGGGACTAGCGTTCGTGGGCAGTTCTTC. Protein product: CSVSGTGTSVRGQFF.

The V gene is TRBV6-1, the J gene TRBJ1-5; D is undetermined. V was cut by 4 bases and J by 8 bases, with 12 bases left in between. Germline loops: CDR1 MNHNS, CDR2 SASEGT. The CDR3 covers 13 residues. The DNA for the CDR3 is TGTGCCAGCAGTGTCGCCGCCGGGGAGCCCCAGCATTTT. Amino acids: CASSVAAGEPQHF.

The rearrangement links TRBV29-1 to TRBJ2-3; 7 nucleotides match TRBD2. The CDR3 loop spans 17 amino acids. The V gene's germline CDR1 is SQVTM and CDR2 ANQGSEA. Unmatched junction bases numbered 9, after V lost 0 bases and J lost 0 bases. CDR3 protein: CSVEDTGTTQSTDTQYF. The CDR3, as DNA: TGCAGCGTTGAAGATACCGGGACTACCCAAAGCACAGATACGCAGTATTTT.

As concerns this clone: An end of the junction differs from the germline gene, which may be a read error. The chain couples TRBV19 to TRBJ1-3; D remains unclear. CDR3 length equals 15 residues. From germline, CDR1 is LNHDA and CDR2 SQIVND (reference sequence). The CDR3 sequence: CASSIPRQFGNIIYF. Written as DNA, the CDR3 is TGTGCCAGTAGTATCCCTAGGCAGTTCGGAAACATCATATATTTT.

The chain joins TRBV11-1 to TRBJ2-3; possible D gene TRBD1, 5 bases. The CDR3 consists of 14 residues. V was clipped by 4 bases and J by 4 bases, with 12 bases between them. Germline assignment: CDR1 SGHAT and CDR2 FQDESV (reference sequence). CDR3 in DNA: TGTGCCAGCAGCTATGGACATTCTGCAGATACGCAGTATTTT. Residues: CASSYGHSADTQYF.

The chain employs TRBV27 and TRBJ2-1, with 9 bases matching TRBD2. The CDR3 has 14 amino acids. In germline, CDR1 is MNHEY, CDR2 SMNVEV (reference sequence). Unmatched junction bases numbered 13, after V lost 7 bases and J lost 12 bases. CDR3 DNA: TGTGCCAGCAACCCTAGCGGGAAGGTGGGGGGGCAGTTCTTC. Protein: CASNPSGKVGGQFF.

The V call is TRBV15, the J call TRBJ1-2; weak D call: TRBD1 (6 bases). Germline loops: CDR1 LNHNV, CDR2 YYDKDF (reference sequence). V was pared by 3 bases and J by 1 base, with 18 bases between. The CDR3 sequence is 17 residues long. The CDR3, as DNA: TGTGCCACCAGCAGTGACGGGCACACACAGGGTAACTATGGCTACACCTTC. Translated: CATSSDGHTQGNYGYTF.

The J gene is TRBJ2-5, the V gene TRBV27; possible D gene TRBD2, 6 bases. V dropped 2 bases and J dropped 6 bases, with 16 bases sitting between them. The length of the CDR3 is 15 residues. Germline V gives CDR1 MNHEY, CDR2 SMNVEV (reference sequence). CDR3 region: CASSLAGGPRKTQYF. Written as DNA, the CDR3 is TGTGCCAGCAGTTTAGCAGGAGGGCCCCGGAAGACCCAGTACTTC.

J is TRBJ1-1 and V is TRBV20-1, with D unresolved. The CDR3 spans 10 residues. Germline V lookup: CDR1 DFQATT, CDR2 SNEGSKA (reference sequence). Trimming took off 3 bases at V and 10 bases at J, with 9 bases between the two ends. This CDR3 reads CSASIARAFF. CDR3 nucleotides: TGCAGTGCTAGTATTGCGAGAGCTTTCTTT.

The chain joins TRBV2 to TRBJ1-5; D possibly corresponds to TRBD1 (6 bases). The CDR3 is made up of 17 amino acids. CDR1 SNHLY and CDR2 FYNNEI come from the germline V gene. Trimming left V 4 bases short and J 0 bases short, with 16 bases between. The CDR3 DNA sequence: TGTGCCAGCAGTGCGTACCAGGGGCTCTATAGCAATCAGCCCCAGCATTTT. Protein sequence: CASSAYQGLYSNQPQHF.

The chain uses TRBV18 and TRBJ1-5; D possibly corresponds to TRBD1 (5 bases). With 3 bases removed from V and 0 bases from J, the gap between germline ends came to 9 bases. The CDR3 has 15 residues. Germline assignment: CDR1 KGHSH and CDR2 LQKENI. CDR3 sequence: CASSPTENSNQPQHF. CDR3 bases: TGTGCCAGCTCACCGACAGAGAATAGCAATCAGCCCCAGCATTTT.

Only one count was recorded for this clone. The rearrangement links TRBV30 to TRBJ2-7, with 10 bases that match TRBD1. CDR3 length: 12 amino acids. Per the germline V gene, CDR1 is GTSNPN and CDR2 is SVGIG (reference sequence). The CDR3 reads CTGWDRGYEQYF. DNA for the CDR3: TGTACCGGGTGGGACAGGGGCTACGAGCAGTACTTC.

The DNA for the CDR3 is TGTGCCAGTAGTATAGAACAGGGCCTCTCCTACGAGCAGTACTTC. Translation: CASSIEQGLSYEQYF. V gene TRBV19 combines with J gene TRBJ2-7, with D possibly TRBD1 on 6 matching bases. V gave up 0 bases and J gave up 0 bases, with 9 bases separating them. This CDR3 region has 15 residues. Germline CDR1 and CDR2: LNHDA and SQIVND (reference sequence).

The chain recombines TRBV19 with TRBJ1-2; D unclear. Germline lookup yields CDR1 LNHDA and CDR2 SQIVND (reference sequence). Trimming took off 2 bases at V and 8 bases at J, with 9 bases between the two ends. The CDR3 sequence is 12 residues long. The CDR3 here is CASSIRGYGYTF. The CDR3 DNA is TGTGCCAGTAGTATAAGAGGGTACGGCTACACCTTC.

The chain joins TRBV7-6 to TRBJ1-2, with 7 nucleotides matching TRBD1. The CDR3 is 16 amino acids. With V trimmed by 4 bases and J by 2 bases, 10 bases remained unmatched. Germline assignment: CDR1 SGHVS and CDR2 FNYEAQ. CDR3 amino acids: CASSYMTGSLNYGYTF. CDR3 DNA: TGTGCCAGCAGCTACATGACAGGGAGTTTAAACTATGGCTACACCTTC.